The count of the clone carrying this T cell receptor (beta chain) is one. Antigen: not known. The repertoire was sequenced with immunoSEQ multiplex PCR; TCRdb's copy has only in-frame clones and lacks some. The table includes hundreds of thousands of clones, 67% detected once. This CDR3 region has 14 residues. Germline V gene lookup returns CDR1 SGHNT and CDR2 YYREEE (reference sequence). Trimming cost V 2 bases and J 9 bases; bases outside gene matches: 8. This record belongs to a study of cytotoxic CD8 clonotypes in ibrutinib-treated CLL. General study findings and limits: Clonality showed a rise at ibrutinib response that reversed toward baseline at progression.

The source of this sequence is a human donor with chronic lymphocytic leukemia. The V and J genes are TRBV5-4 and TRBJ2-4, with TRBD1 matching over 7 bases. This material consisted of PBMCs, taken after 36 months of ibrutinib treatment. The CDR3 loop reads CASSLNRQGGIQYF. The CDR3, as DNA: TGTGCCAGCAGCTTAAACAGACAGGGTGGCATTCAGTACTTC.